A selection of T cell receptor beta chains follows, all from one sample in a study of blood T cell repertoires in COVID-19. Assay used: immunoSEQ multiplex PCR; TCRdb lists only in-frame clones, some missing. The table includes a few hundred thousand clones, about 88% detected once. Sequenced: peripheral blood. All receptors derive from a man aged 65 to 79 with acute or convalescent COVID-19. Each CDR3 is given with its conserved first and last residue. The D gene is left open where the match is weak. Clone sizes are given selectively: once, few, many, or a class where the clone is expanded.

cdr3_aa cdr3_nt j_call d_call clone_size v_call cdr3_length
CASSGLAGLNGYTF TGTGCCAGCAGCGGCCTCGCAGGGTTGAATGGCTACACCTTC TRBJ1-2 NA once TRBV9 14
CASSPKHRSNQPQHF TGTGCCAGCAGTCCTAAACACAGGAGCAATCAGCCCCAGCATTTT TRBJ1-5 NA NA TRBV27 15
CASSKGLAGANEQFF TGTGCCAGCAGCAAAGGACTAGCGGGGGCCAATGAGCAGTTCTTC TRBJ2-1 TRBD2 NA TRBV11-3 15
CASSPRQGRETQYF TGTGCCAGCAGTCCCCGACAGGGCCGCGAGACCCAGTACTTC TRBJ2-5 TRBD1 NA TRBV27 14
CASSRKTLTGELFF TGTGCCAGCTCACGTAAAACCCTAACCGGGGAGCTGTTTTTT TRBJ2-2 NA NA TRBV18 14
CASSPVAGAGHEQFF TGTGCCAGCTCACCAGTAGCGGGAGCCGGGCATGAGCAGTTCTTC TRBJ2-1 TRBD2 NA TRBV18 15
CASSFRDRGRGELFF TGCGCCAGCAGCTTCCGGGACAGGGGGCGCGGGGAGCTGTTTTTT TRBJ2-2 TRBD1 NA TRBV5-1 15
CAISESSRGGNTEAFF TGTGCCATCAGTGAGTCGAGCAGGGGCGGAAACACTGAAGCTTTCTTT TRBJ1-1 NA NA TRBV10-3 16
CASSADTNTEAFF TGTGCCAGCAGCGCAGACACGAACACTGAAGCTTTCTTT TRBJ1-1 NA NA TRBV7-9 13
CATSRDSSGNTIYF TGTGCCACCAGCAGAGATAGCTCTGGAAACACCATATATTTT TRBJ1-3 NA NA TRBV15 14
CASSSRDRRSSYNSPLHF TGTGCCAGCAGTTCTAGGGACAGGCGAAGCTCCTATAATTCACCCCTCCACTTT TRBJ1-6 TRBD1 NA TRBV27 18
CASIQGAYTEAFF TGTGCCAGTATTCAAGGGGCGTACACTGAAGCTTTCTTT TRBJ1-1 NA few TRBV19 13
CASSIMSGDSNYNEQFF TGTGCCAGTAGTATCATGAGTGGAGACTCCAACTACAATGAGCAGTTCTTC TRBJ2-1 NA few TRBV19 17
CASRSGYGYTF TGTGCCAGCAGGTCAGGCTATGGCTACACCTTC TRBJ1-2 NA NA TRBV28 11
CASSSHPDGAYNEQFF TGTGCCAGCAGTTCGCATCCTGATGGAGCCTACAATGAGCAGTTCTTC TRBJ2-1 NA NA TRBV6-2/TRBV6-3 16
CASSRGRGRGYTF TGTGCCAGCAGCAGGGGCAGGGGGCGAGGCTACACCTTC TRBJ1-2 TRBD1 NA TRBV5-6 13
CSASMSGRTGELFF TGCAGTGCTAGTATGAGCGGGAGGACCGGGGAGCTGTTTTTT TRBJ2-2 TRBD2 NA TRBV20-1 14
CASSTSRDSYSNQPQHF TGTGCCAGCAGCACCTCCCGGGACAGCTATAGCAATCAGCCCCAGCATTTT TRBJ1-5 NA NA TRBV21-1 17
CASSGGREGATDTQYF TGTGCCAGCAGCGGGGGCCGCGAAGGGGCCACAGATACGCAGTATTTT TRBJ2-3 NA NA TRBV11-2 16
CASSKVESGQGTGELFF TGTGCCAGCAGCAAAGTGGAATCGGGACAGGGGACCGGGGAGCTGTTTTTT TRBJ2-2 NA NA TRBV21-1 17
CASSHRIGRIYNEQFF TGCGCCAGCAGCCACAGAATAGGGAGGATCTACAATGAGCAGTTCTTC TRBJ2-1 NA NA TRBV4-3 16
CASSARGLAEPTGELFF TGTGCCAGTAGTGCCAGAGGACTAGCGGAGCCCACCGGGGAGCTGTTTTTT TRBJ2-2 TRBD2 NA TRBV19 17
CASTRDRPSGANVLTF TGCGCCAGCACCCGGGACAGGCCCTCTGGGGCCAACGTCCTGACTTTC TRBJ2-6 TRBD1 NA TRBV5-1 16
CASSQLPGGYMNTEAFF TGTGCCAGCAGCCAACTACCAGGGGGTTACATGAACACTGAAGCTTTCTTT TRBJ1-1 TRBD1 NA TRBV7-3 17
CASSDVGALYNEQFF TGTGCCAGCAGCGACGTTGGGGCACTTTACAATGAGCAGTTCTTC TRBJ2-1 NA few TRBV27 15
CASSPQGLGDYNEQFF TGTGCCAGCAGCCCCCAGGGACTAGGGGATTACAATGAGCAGTTCTTC TRBJ2-1 TRBD2 NA TRBV7-9 16
CASTGGTVQPQHF TGTGCCAGTACAGGAGGGACAGTACAGCCCCAGCATTTT TRBJ1-5 TRBD1 NA TRBV19 13
CATSDPNPDNEQFF TGTGCCACCAGTGATCCTAACCCGGACAATGAGCAGTTCTTC TRBJ2-1 NA NA TRBV24-1 14
CASSYQVGEQFF TGTGCCAGCAGTTACCAGGTTGGTGAGCAGTTCTTC TRBJ2-1 NA once TRBV6-2/TRBV6-3 12
CASRIRQSSTDTQYF TGTGCCAGTAGGATACGACAGAGCAGCACAGATACGCAGTATTTT TRBJ2-3 NA NA TRBV19 15
CASSERREQYF TGTGCCAGCAGTGAGAGGAGGGAGCAGTACTTC TRBJ2-7 NA few TRBV25-1 11
CASIGTLPGELFF TGTGCCAGTATCGGGACACTCCCCGGGGAGCTGTTTTTT TRBJ2-2 NA NA TRBV2 13
CASSQDPQGGNQPQHF TGTGCCAGCAGCCAAGATCCACAGGGTGGGAATCAGCCCCAGCATTTT TRBJ1-5 NA NA TRBV4-2 16
CASSFRGGGTGELFF TGTGCCAGCAGCTTCAGGGGCGGAGGCACCGGGGAGCTGTTTTTT TRBJ2-2 NA NA TRBV7-2 15
CATRSGDNSPLHF TGTGCCACCCGGTCAGGGGACAATTCACCCCTCCACTTT TRBJ1-6 NA NA TRBV10-3 13
CASSLRGGGTGANVLTF TGTGCCAGCAGCTTACGCGGAGGAGGGACTGGGGCCAACGTCCTGACTTTC TRBJ2-6 NA NA TRBV7-6 17
CASSQALNYNEQFF TGTGCCAGCTCTCAGGCCTTGAATTACAATGAGCAGTTCTTC TRBJ2-1 NA NA TRBV11-2 14
CASSLGTVRETSDTQYF TGTGCCAGCAGCTTGGGGACAGTAAGAGAAACGTCAGATACGCAGTATTTT TRBJ2-3 TRBD1 NA TRBV7-9 17
CASSILAGTNTEAFF TGTGCCAGTAGTATTTTGGCAGGGACAAACACTGAAGCTTTCTTT TRBJ1-1 NA NA TRBV19 15
CASNSIERRQGGGELFF TGTGCCAGTAATAGTATAGAGCGACGACAGGGCGGCGGGGAGCTGTTTTTT TRBJ2-2 TRBD1 many TRBV19 17
CAWSAGRDSPLHF TGTGCCTGGAGCGCGGGGAGGGACTCACCCCTCCACTTT TRBJ1-6 NA NA TRBV30 13
CASTMLPGDTQYF TGTGCCAGCACCATGCTCCCCGGGGATACGCAGTATTTT TRBJ2-3 NA NA TRBV2 13
CANCRDSPNYGYTF TGTGCCAACTGCCGGGACAGTCCTAACTATGGCTACACCTTC TRBJ1-2 TRBD1 NA TRBV9 14
CASSASPGTGDHEKLFF TGTGCCAGCAGTGCGTCCCCCGGGACAGGGGACCATGAAAAACTGTTTTTT TRBJ1-4 TRBD1 NA TRBV6-1 17
CASSLETGFLQETQYF TGTGCCAGCAGCTTGGAAACAGGGTTCCTCCAAGAGACCCAGTACTTC TRBJ2-5 NA NA TRBV5-4 16
CASGWDTTGELFF TGTGCCAGCGGCTGGGACACAACCGGGGAGCTGTTTTTT TRBJ2-2 NA NA TRBV6-5 13
CASRIGHRKENF TGCGCCAGCAGGATAGGACACCGAAAGGAGAACTTC TRBJ2-4 NA NA TRBV23-1 12
CASSLDPGSTEAFF TGCGCCAGCAGCTTGGATCCAGGGTCCACTGAAGCTTTCTTT TRBJ1-1 NA NA TRBV5-1 14
CASSAGLAGAEQYF TGCGCCAGCAGCGCGGGACTAGCGGGAGCCGAGCAGTACTTC TRBJ2-7 TRBD2 NA TRBV5-1 14
CASSYSTAGYTF TGTGCCAGCAGTTACAGTACAGCCGGCTACACCTTC TRBJ1-2 NA few TRBV6-2/TRBV6-3 12
CAISELQGSSYNEQFF TGTGCCATCAGTGAGTTACAGGGGAGCTCCTACAATGAGCAGTTCTTC TRBJ2-1 TRBD1 NA TRBV10-3 16
CASSSLGTSYYNEQFF TGTGCCAGCAGCTCGCTCGGGACTTCTTACTACAATGAGCAGTTCTTC TRBJ2-1 NA NA TRBV7-9 16
CASTSGGRYNEQFF TGTGCCAGTACCTCGGGAGGGCGTTACAATGAGCAGTTCTTC TRBJ2-1 TRBD2 NA TRBV19 14
CASSSDRANTEAFF TGTGCCAGCTCATCCGACAGGGCGAACACTGAAGCTTTCTTT TRBJ1-1 TRBD1 NA TRBV18 14